These 11 T cell receptor beta chains share one sample of origin, sequenced in a study of cytomegalovirus exposure and HLA in healthy donors. The study ran its PCR with 60 Vbeta and 13 Jbeta primers. Sequencing used immunoSEQ multiplex PCR; TCRdb keeps in-frame clones, though not all of them. The sample yields more than 100,000 clones, about three quarters seen once. The sequenced sample consisted of PBMCs. The origin of the receptors is a female donor in good health and CMV-seropositive.

J is TRBJ2-7 and V is TRBV2, with TRBD1 matching 7 bases. The CDR3 has 21 residues. Trimming at V came to 0 bases and at J to 3 bases, leaving 23 bases not matched to a gene. From germline, CDR1 is SNHLY and CDR2 FYNNEI. The CDR3 sequence: CASSEALGQGVRREYYYEQYF. CDR3 nucleotide sequence: TGTGCCAGCAGTGAAGCGCTTGGCCAGGGGGTGAGGAGAGAATACTACTACGAGCAGTACTTC.

The chain joins TRBV7-9 to TRBJ2-1, with D tentatively TRBD1 (6 bases). CDR3 length: 13 residues. The germline V gene has CDR1 SEHNR and CDR2 FQNEAQ (reference sequence). V shed 6 bases and J shed 8 bases, with 14 bases lying between them. In nucleotides, the CDR3 is TGTGCCAGCAGTCCAGGGGCGCTGGATGAGCAGTTCTTC. Its protein is CASSPGALDEQFF.

This clone was seen a few times. The CDR3 protein is CASSTRQGTYEQYF. The CDR3 DNA is TGCGCCAGCAGCACCCGACAGGGCACCTACGAGCAGTACTTC. The chain employs TRBV5-1 and TRBJ2-7; TRBD1 agrees at 7 bases. The germline gives CDR1 SGHRS, CDR2 YFSETQ. This CDR3 has 14 amino acids. The trim removed 4 bases at V and 2 bases at J, leaving 6 bases unmatched. The variable domain in full, with the rest retrieved from reference TRBV5-1 and TRBJ2-7, is KAGVTQTPRYLIKTRGQQVTLSCSPISGHRSVSWYQQTPGQGLQFLFEYFSETQRNKGNFPGRFSGRQFSNSRSEMNVSTLELGDSALYLCASSTRQGTYEQYFGPGTRLTVT.

This chain links TRBV6-5 with TRBJ2-3; TRBD1 matches 8 bases. The J segment lost 0 bases and the V segment lost 6 bases, leaving 2 bases of the junction unmatched. The CDR3 totals 14 residues. CDR1 and CDR2 from the germline V gene are MNHEY and SVGAGI. CDR3 DNA sequence: TGTGCCAGCAGCCGGACAGGGAGCACAGATACGCAGTATTTT. It is translated as CASSRTGSTDTQYF.

This clone was found a few times. The rearrangement uses TRBV10-3 and TRBJ1-3; D might be TRBD1 (6 bases). Trimming left V 4 bases short and J 1 base short, with 14 bases between. This CDR3 region has 16 residues. Germline loops: CDR1 ENHRY, CDR2 SYGVKD. The CDR3 here is CAISARGHLSGNTIYF. The CDR3 coding sequence is TGTGCCATCAGTGCCAGGGGACACCTTTCTGGAAACACCATATATTTT.

The rearrangement joins TRBV28 to TRBJ2-6, with 8 bases aligning to TRBD1. This CDR3 region has 18 residues. Germline CDR1 reads MDHEN; CDR2 reads SYDVKM. Unmatched junction bases numbered 7, after V lost 3 bases and J lost 0 bases. Here the CDR3 DNA reads TGTGCCAGCAGTTTGTTGGACAGGGTAAGCTCTGGGGCCAACGTCCTGACTTTC. Its translation is CASSLLDRVSSGANVLTF.

This chain uses TRBV14 with TRBJ1-2, with D uncertain. The CDR3 covers 15 residues. Looked up from germline, CDR1 is SGHDN and CDR2 is FVKESK. Trimming removed 0 bases from V and 8 bases from J, with 16 bases in between. Here the CDR3 reads CASSQDQGSSFGYTF. CDR3 in DNA: TGTGCCAGCAGCCAAGATCAAGGGAGCTCCTTCGGCTACACCTTC.

This sequence joins TRBV5-1 and TRBJ2-1, with D perhaps matching TRBD2 (5 bases). The CDR3 totals 13 residues. Trimming cost V 3 bases and J 2 bases, with 6 bases left between them. Germline CDR1 SGHRS, CDR2 YFSETQ. The chain's CDR3 is CASSSGTYNEQFF. The CDR3 DNA sequence: TGCGCCAGCAGCTCCGGGACCTACAATGAGCAGTTCTTC. The variable domain in full, with the rest retrieved from reference TRBV5-1 and TRBJ2-1, is KAGVTQTPRYLIKTRGQQVTLSCSPISGHRSVSWYQQTPGQGLQFLFEYFSETQRNKGNFPGRFSGRQFSNSRSEMNVSTLELGDSALYLCASSSGTYNEQFFGPGTRLTVL.

V gene TRBV11-2 combines with J gene TRBJ2-7; the match to TRBD1 covers 11 bases. Germline values: CDR1 SGHAT, CDR2 FQNNGV. CDR3 length: 13 residues. J was trimmed by 4 bases and V by 8 bases; bases with no gene match: 4. The DNA of the CDR3 is TGTGCCAGCTCCCGGGACAGGGGGTACGAGCAGTACTTC. Amino acid sequence: CASSRDRGYEQYF.

The chain employs TRBV7-8 and TRBJ2-1, with 10 bases that match TRBD1. Trimming took 4 bases from V and 2 from J; bases not matched to a gene: 2. The CDR3 runs 15 residues. The germline V gene encodes CDR1 SGHVS and CDR2 FQNEAQ. Here the CDR3 DNA reads TGTGCCAGCAGCTGGGACAGGGGAGCCTACAATGAGCAGTTCTTC. Protein: CASSWDRGAYNEQFF.

The chain joins TRBV9 to TRBJ1-1, with TRBD1 matching over 7 bases. The CDR3 spans 14 residues. With 2 bases clipped from V and 4 bases from J, the junction kept 5 bases outside the gene matches. CDR1 and CDR2 from the germline V gene are SGDLS and YYNGEE. The CDR3 coding sequence is TGTGCCAGCAGCGTTTGGGACAGTGGCACTGAAGCTTTCTTT. It encodes CASSVWDSGTEAFF.